This TCR beta chain was documented in a study of somatic mutations in cytotoxic T cells in rheumatoid arthritis. Using immunoSEQ multiplex PCR, the repertoire was profiled, and TCRdb retains in-frame clones only, with some absent. The table lists approximately 6,700 clones, roughly three quarters of them singletons. Trimming left V 5 bases short and J 1 base short, with 9 bases between. The CDR3 extends over 15 amino acids. Germline V CDR1 and CDR2: SGHAT, FQNNGV. The rearrangement joins TRBV11-2 to TRBJ2-6, with D perhaps TRBD2 (5 bases). This clonotype originated in a man aged 40-50 years in good health. The source material was CD8+ T cells sorted from blood. The CDR3: CASSRPGSGANVLTF. CDR3 sequence (DNA): TGTGCCAGCAGCAGGCCGGGGTCTGGGGCCAACGTCCTGACTTTC.